The entry below gives a single T cell receptor beta chain sequence along with its context. The antigen is not known. Treatment specified: oral pan-JAK inhibitor, 5-10 mg twice daily. Peripheral blood samples and lesional scalp punch biopsies were obtained from alopecia areata patients. The entry originates in a study of CD8+ T cells in alopecia areata. Findings of the study overall: Alphabeta T cells residing in normal skin are also sequenced in scalp samples.

RNA, once extracted, was reverse transcribed into cDNA for use as the sequencing template. Sequenced by immunoSEQ multiplex PCR; TCRdb stores in-frame clones only, minus some. This table holds about 60,000 clones, about 45% found once. The CDR3 is 18 amino acids. Germline V CDR1 and CDR2: SGDLS, YYNGEE. Unmatched junction bases numbered 21, after V lost 6 bases and J lost 6 bases. This clonotype was obtained from a human donor with alopecia areata. The sequences come from CD8+ T cells sorted from blood, collected at approximately week 36, from a patient treated with tofacitinib. The V call is TRBV9, the J call TRBJ2-1; 7 bases map to TRBD2. CDR3 sequence (DNA): TGTGCCAGCACCCACCCCCGTCGGGGGAGGGATGTTGCCAATGAGCAGTTCTTC. Protein: CASTHPRRGRDVANEQFF.